This T cell receptor beta chain was observed in a study of CD8 T cells in Susac syndrome. Broader study findings: It was acknowledged by the study that relatively few individuals were included in its TCR sequencing and HLA analysis.

Germline CDR1 reads MNHEY; CDR2 reads SVGEGT. This CDR3 region has 16 residues. V gave up 2 bases and J gave up 3 bases; unmatched junction bases: 6. Purification of the CD8+ and CD4+ T cells relied on negative isolation, and TEMRA cells underwent FACS enrichment. Details on this clonotype: Its antigen is still unknown.

Random hexamers were used to reverse transcribe the RNA input (roughly 0.5 to 1 ug). TCR beta CDR3 was amplified by immunoSEQ multiplex PCR. This amplification extended across 54 Vbeta and 13 Jbeta segments. TCRdb itself ran the immunoSEQ multiplex PCR reads through MiXCR, one entry per CDR3 protein. This table holds about 300,000 distinct CDR3 sequences, almost 85% found once. The sequenced sample consisted of CD8+ T cells from PBMCs. This clonotype was obtained from a human donor with multiple sclerosis. The J gene is TRBJ2-7, the V gene TRBV6-2 or TRBV6-3; 11 bases align to TRBD2. The CDR3 nucleotides read TGTGCCAGCAGTTACCCGGGACTAGCGGACCGCTACGAGCAGTACTTC. Translated: CASSYPGLADRYEQYF.